This T cell receptor (beta chain) originates from a study of blood T cell repertoires in COVID-19. Across the whole study: PBMCs, B-cell-depleted T cells, or T cells provided the cDNA or gDNA that made up the material.

Measured with immunoSEQ multiplex PCR; TCRdb has only the in-frame clones, and not every one. The table has fewer than 200,000 clones, about 80% seen once. This CDR3 contains 13 residues. Germline V gene data show CDR1 as MNHEY and CDR2 as SVGAGI. The V end was cut by 7 bases, the J end by 6 bases, with 12 bases between. The V call is TRBV6-5, the J call TRBJ2-2; maybe TRBD1 (5 bases). This TCR was sampled from a woman aged 70 to 79 with acute or convalescent COVID-19. What was sequenced was peripheral blood. The CDR3 spells CASNLGQSGELFF. CDR3 coding DNA: TGTGCCAGCAACTTAGGACAATCCGGGGAGCTGTTTTTT.